This TCR beta chain appears in the sequencing data of a study of T cell responses to AZD1222 COVID-19 vaccine (dated by TCRdb to 2020 to 2022). A note on the overall study: A total of about 250 trial participants underwent TCR sequencing, of whom about 200 had received two doses of AZD1222 and approximately 25 had received two doses of the MenACWY control vaccine. Enrollment into the trials was organized by age into subgroups of 18-55, 56-69 and 70-plus years, and those subgroups contained roughly 150, 30 and 60 TCR-sequenced participants, respectively. Study-wide conclusions, independent of this receptor: Participants were mostly white British, with more females than males. The authors suggested clonal diversity may have been underestimated. No day 14 peak-response samples were available, so repertoires were characterized only after the peak T cell response. Vaccine-associated CD4 TCRs spanned the whole spike protein, with dominant responses in regions 160-218 and 743-854. In the small 56-69-year group, the increase in depth fell short of significance, most likely because of low power. Reportedly, almost half of the unique spike-specific TCRs recognized epitopes lying outside the regions that are mutated in the B.1.351 and B.1.1.7 variants. After two AZD1222 doses, both the breadth and the depth of spike-specific TCRs were significantly higher than at day 0 and than in MenACWY recipients. Conclusions about previously exposed vaccinees were limited because only six AZD1222 recipients were SARS-CoV-2 seropositive at baseline.

The CDR3 regions of human TCRbeta chains were analyzed by immunosequencing. The paper's data handling went like this. TCRs in the repertoires were compared against a reference library of SARS-CoV-2-specific TCRs that had been generated with the MIRA antigen-specificity platform. Breadth was defined as the fraction of unique TCRs that were SARS-CoV-2-associated. Depth was defined as the fraction of total T cells that were SARS-CoV-2-associated. Using the MIRA data, each spike-specific TCR was mapped to the spike region that the TCR reacts to and placed in a CD4 or CD8 class. Log10-transformed breadth and depth values were compared by one-way ANOVA with Sidak's multiple comparisons tests. This is the immuneACCESS table as TCRdb keeps it, with only in-frame sequences that have V and J called. A part of the clones is gone; compared with another copy, unresolved V genes explain less than half, and the rest is unexplained. Clonal size and the V and J genes are those of that table, whereas D and trimming came from the DNA. A total of around 140,000 clones appear in this sample, 91% of them only once. Together, the top ten hold 7.5% to 8% of the sample.

Explained via the paper, the time point label denotes: about 28 days (+/-7) after the second vaccine dose. The treatment or condition label on this specimen signifies: meningococcal conjugate vaccine given as trial control. Vaccinee samples were obtained from the UK trials COV001 and COV002, which included a single-blind randomized controlled phase 2/3 trial of AZD1222 (ChAdOx1 nCoV-19) in healthy adults. Trial participant PBMC samples were collected at day 0 and day 28 after the second dose for TCRbeta chain sequencing. V loses 7 bases at its end and J loses 0 bases; junction bases beyond the gene matches: 3. The CDR3 holds 15 amino acids from the cysteine to the phenylalanine. Only the CDR3 DNA stays, 45 bases, in frame from base 1. According to the germline V gene, CDR1 reads MRHNA and CDR2 reads SNTAGT. Concerning this clone itself: Its antigen is unknown. No base-level quality is on record; no much larger clone is a single base apart.

Specimen: peripheral blood, collected 28 days after the second dose of the MenACWY control vaccine. Recombination connected TRBV6-4 to TRBJ2-2, with 9 junctional bases fitting TRBD2. The sequence was collected from an adult who received the MenACWY meningococcal vaccine as a control. The CDR3: CASTAGGPNTGELFF. The DNA is as follows: TGTGCCAGCACAGCGGGAGGCCCGAACACCGGGGAGCTGTTTTTT.